This T cell receptor (beta chain) was obtained from a study of T cell responses to AZD1222 COVID-19 vaccine. Findings and limits, study-wide: Rises in breadth and depth of Spike-specific TCRs came after two AZD1222 doses. Repertoires were collected only later (after the peak T cell response had occurred).

A remark on this clone: Its antigen is undetermined.

The study pooled second doses at about 4 or about 12 weeks. The CDR3 runs to 12 residues. CDR1 and CDR2 from the germline V gene are SQVTM and ANQGSEA. V gave up 7 bases and J gave up 0 bases, with 9 bases separating them. TCRdb keeps only in-frame clones here, not all; method: immunoSEQ multiplex PCR. The sample shows roughly 87,000 clones, 88% of them seen only once. The receptor comes from an adult who received the AZD1222 COVID-19 vaccine. Sequencing used peripheral blood, obtained 28 days after the second AZD1222 dose. V usage is TRBV29-1 and J usage is TRBJ2-5, with a possible D match to TRBD1 (5 bases). As DNA, the CDR3 is TGCAGCGGGGGCCCCGACCAAGAGACCCAGTACTTC. This codes for CSGGPDQETQYF.